This T cell receptor (beta chain) was found in a study of graft-versus-host responses after intestinal transplantation. Background on the study: The whole recipient group had anti-thymocyte globulin induction followed by tacrolimus and steroids for three to four years. Findings and limits, study-wide: Marrow from the recipient contained GvH clones, some of which had appeared first in ileum or blood.

Some clones are missing from TCRdb's copy, which holds only in-frame ones; the method was immunoSEQ multiplex PCR. The sample holds approximately 110,000 clones; about 92% are singletons and the top ten take less than 1.5%. About this clone itself: Its antigen remains unknown.

V lost 2 bases and J 2 bases, leaving 18 bases between the germline ends. The CDR3 sequence is 18 residues long. Germline CDR1 reads SGHTA; CDR2 reads FQGTGA. Specimen: unstimulated CD8+ T cells sorted from spleen or lymph node cells, collected before transplant. V usage is TRBV7-3 and J usage is TRBJ2-2, with no clear D. This TCR was sampled from a human donor who was the organ donor for an intestinal transplant. The CDR3 sequence: CASSLRPSDIVNTGELFF. For the CDR3, the DNA is TGTGCCAGCAGCTTACGTCCTTCTGATATCGTCAACACCGGGGAGCTGTTTTTT.